The entry below gives a single TCR beta chain sequence along with its context. Its specificity is unknown. The sample is drawn from a study of T cell responses to AZD1222 COVID-19 vaccine. Study outcomes and limitations: Repertoires were collected only later (after the peak T cell response had occurred).

Here immunoSEQ multiplex PCR was the method, and the copy in TCRdb shows in-frame clones only, minus some. The data contain about 120,000 clones, roughly 92% of them singletons. Trimming shortened V by 0 bases and J by 1 base, and 7 bases separated the two germline ends. Germline V lookup: CDR1 SGHRS, CDR2 YFSETQ. The length of the CDR3 is 14 residues. This sample comprised peripheral blood, obtained 28 days after the second AZD1222 dose. This receptor was taken from an adult who received the AZD1222 COVID-19 vaccine. The chain is built from TRBV5-1 and TRBJ1-1; D remains ambiguous. The CDR3 DNA reads TGCGCCAGCAGCTTGGCGTCAGAGAACACTGAAGCTTTCTTT. Protein sequence: CASSLASENTEAFF. The full variable domain, with the rest looked up from reference TRBV5-1 and TRBJ1-1, is KAGVTQTPRYLIKTRGQQVTLSCSPISGHRSVSWYQQTPGQGLQFLFEYFSETQRNKGNFPGRFSGRQFSNSRSEMNVSTLELGDSALYLCASSLASENTEAFFGQGTRLTVV.